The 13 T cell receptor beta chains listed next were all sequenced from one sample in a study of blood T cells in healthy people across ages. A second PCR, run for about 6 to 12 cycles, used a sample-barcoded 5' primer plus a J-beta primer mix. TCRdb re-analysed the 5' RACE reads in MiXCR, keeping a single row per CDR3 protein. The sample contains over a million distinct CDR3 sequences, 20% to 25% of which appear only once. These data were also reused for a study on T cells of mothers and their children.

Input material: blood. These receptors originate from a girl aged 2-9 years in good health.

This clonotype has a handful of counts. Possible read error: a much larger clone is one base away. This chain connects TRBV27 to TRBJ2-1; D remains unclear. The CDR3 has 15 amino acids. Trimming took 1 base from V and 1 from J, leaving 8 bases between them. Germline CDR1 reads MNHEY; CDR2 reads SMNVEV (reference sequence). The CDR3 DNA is TGTGCCAGCAGTTTATGGTCACAGTCCTACAATGAGCAGTTCTTC. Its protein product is CASSLWSQSYNEQFF.

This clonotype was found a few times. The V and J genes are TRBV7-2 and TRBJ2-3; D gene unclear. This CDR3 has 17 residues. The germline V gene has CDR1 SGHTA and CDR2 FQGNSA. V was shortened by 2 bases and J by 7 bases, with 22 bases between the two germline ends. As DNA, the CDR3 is TGTGCCAGCAGCTTAAGGCCCGCCTTTTTTCGATCAAATACGCAGTATTTT. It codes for CASSLRPAFFRSNTQYF.

CDR3 sequence (DNA): TGTGCCAGCAGCCCCGTAGATTTAAGGATCCACAATGAGCAGTTCTTC. It translates to CASSPVDLRIHNEQFF. This sequence joins TRBV7-3 and TRBJ2-5; no definite D call. The J call may be mistaken, given a closer DNA end match to TRBJ2-1. Germline V CDR1 and CDR2: SGHTA, FQGTGA. The CDR3 is made up of 16 amino acids.

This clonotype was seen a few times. CDR3 in amino acids: CASSFVVKAEAFF. The CDR3 nucleotides read TGTGCCAGCAGTTTCGTGGTAAAGGCCGAAGCTTTCTTT. V gene TRBV12-3 or TRBV12-4 combines with J gene TRBJ1-1; no definite D call. V gave up 3 bases and J gave up 8 bases, with 13 bases separating them. CDR3 size: 13 residues.

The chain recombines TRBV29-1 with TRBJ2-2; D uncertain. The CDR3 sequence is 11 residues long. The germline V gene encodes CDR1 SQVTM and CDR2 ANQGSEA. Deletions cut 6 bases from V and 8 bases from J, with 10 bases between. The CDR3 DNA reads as TGCAGCGTCGGTCAGAGGGGGGAGCTGTTTTTT. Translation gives CSVGQRGELFF.

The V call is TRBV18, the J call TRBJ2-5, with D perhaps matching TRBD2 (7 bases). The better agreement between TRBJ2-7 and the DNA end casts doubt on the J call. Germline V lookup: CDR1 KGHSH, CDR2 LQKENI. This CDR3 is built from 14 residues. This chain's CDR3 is CASSPPRGLHEQYF. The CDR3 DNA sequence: TGTGCCAGCTCACCACCCAGGGGACTACACGAGCAGTACTTC.

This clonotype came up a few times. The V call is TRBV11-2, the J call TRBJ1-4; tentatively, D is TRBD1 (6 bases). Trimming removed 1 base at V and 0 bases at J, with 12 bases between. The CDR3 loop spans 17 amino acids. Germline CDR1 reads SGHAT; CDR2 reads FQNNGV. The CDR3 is CASSLGWGPATNEKLFF. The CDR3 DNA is TGTGCCAGCAGCTTAGGTTGGGGGCCGGCAACTAATGAAAAACTGTTTTTT.

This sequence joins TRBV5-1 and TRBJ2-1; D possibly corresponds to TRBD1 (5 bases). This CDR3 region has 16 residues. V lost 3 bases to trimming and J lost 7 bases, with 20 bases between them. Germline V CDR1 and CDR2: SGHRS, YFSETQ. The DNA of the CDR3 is TGCGCCAGCAGCTCCGGGTTGTCTCAGGGATGGAATGAGCAGTTCTTC. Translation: CASSSGLSQGWNEQFF.

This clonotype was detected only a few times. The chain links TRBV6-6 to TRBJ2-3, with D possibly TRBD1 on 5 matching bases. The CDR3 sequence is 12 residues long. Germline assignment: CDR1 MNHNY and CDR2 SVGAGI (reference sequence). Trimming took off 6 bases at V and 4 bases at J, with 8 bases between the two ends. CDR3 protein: CASSRVSDTQYF. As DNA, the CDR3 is TGTGCCAGCAGCAGGGTGTCAGATACGCAGTATTTT.

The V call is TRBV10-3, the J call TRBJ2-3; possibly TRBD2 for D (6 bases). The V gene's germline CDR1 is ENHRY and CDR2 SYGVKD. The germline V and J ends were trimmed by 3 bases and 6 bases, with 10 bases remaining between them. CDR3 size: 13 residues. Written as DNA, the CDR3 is TGTGCCATCAGTGACGGGGGAGAGGATACGCAGTATTTT. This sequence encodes CAISDGGEDTQYF.

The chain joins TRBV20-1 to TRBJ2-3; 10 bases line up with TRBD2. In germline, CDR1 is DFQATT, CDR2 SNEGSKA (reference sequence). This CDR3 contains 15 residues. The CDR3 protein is CGGSGGDGIADTQYF. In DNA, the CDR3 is TGCGGTGGGAGCGGGGGGGACGGAATAGCAGATACGCAGTATTTT.

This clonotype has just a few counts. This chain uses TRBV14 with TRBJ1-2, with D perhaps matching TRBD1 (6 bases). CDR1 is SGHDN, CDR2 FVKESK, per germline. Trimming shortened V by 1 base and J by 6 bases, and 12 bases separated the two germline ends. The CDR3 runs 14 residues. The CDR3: CASSQGTARDGYTF. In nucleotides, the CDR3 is TGTGCCAGCAGCCAAGGGACAGCCCGGGATGGCTACACCTTC.

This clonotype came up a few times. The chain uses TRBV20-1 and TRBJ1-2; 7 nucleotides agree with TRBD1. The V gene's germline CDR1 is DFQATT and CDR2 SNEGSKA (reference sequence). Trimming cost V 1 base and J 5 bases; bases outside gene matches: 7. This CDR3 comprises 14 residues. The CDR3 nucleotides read TGCAGTGCTAGAGCGGCAGGGGGAGGATATGGCTACACCTTC. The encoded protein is CSARAAGGGYGYTF.